This TCR beta chain is drawn from a study of type 1 regulatory T cells. Study information: T-allo10 is an in vitro-generated, Tr1-enriched CD4 T cell product specific for alloantigen.

The CDR3 consists of 13 residues. Per germline, CDR1 DFQATT and CDR2 SNEGSKA (reference sequence). Trimming left V 6 bases short and J 4 bases short, with 15 bases between. TCRdb re-derived calls from the reads in MiXCR, one entry per CDR3 protein. The sample records more than 2,000 distinct CDR3 sequences, 5% to 8% being singletons. In its sample, this clonotype ranks as medium-sized (0.01 to 0.1%). The sample was CD4+ T cells, either the whole sample or a sorted fraction (not recorded which). The chain links TRBV20-1 to TRBJ1-1; the D gene is possibly TRBD1 (5 bases). The receptor was isolated from a human donor in good health. CDR3 sequence: CSASRAWSTEAFF. CDR3 in DNA: TGCAGTGCGAGCAGGGCTTGGAGCACTGAAGCTTTCTTT.